These 10 T cell receptor beta chains came from one sample sequenced in a study of T cells in Graves' hyperthyroidism and ophthalmopathy (dated by TCRdb to about 2019). The library was produced with multiplex PCR. TCRdb names Illumina HiSeq 2000 as the instrument used. The TCR beta CDR3 regions were amplified from the RNA transcripts. The first round of RT-PCR for the TCR CDR3 was performed with the HTBI primer set and the Qiagen OneStep RT-PCR kit. TCRdb itself trimmed the public reads at Q25 with fastp, ran MiXCR and retained productive beta chains. CDR3 protein duplicates are merged, each entry listing the most common genes and DNA. Present in this sample are about 300,000 distinct CDR3 sequences, roughly a fifth of which were seen just once. 35% to 45% of the sample belongs to the ten largest clones. The sample consisted of blood. All receptors derive from a man between 45 and 60 years old with Graves' ophthalmopathy.

In its sample, this clonotype was seen a few times. The chain is built from TRBV10-3 and TRBJ1-2; TRBD1 might be the D (6 bases). The germline CDR1 and CDR2 sequences are ENHRY and SYGVKD. The CDR3 has 17 amino acids. V lost 3 bases to trimming and J lost 0 bases, with 17 bases between them. CDR3 DNA: TGTGCCATCAGTGACTGGGGGCGGCAGGAGCCTAACTATGGCTACACCTTC. Translated, it gives CAISDWGRQEPNYGYTF.

The sample holds many counts of this clonotype. The chain recombines TRBV11-2 with TRBJ2-7; TRBD1 aligns across 9 bases. The CDR3 runs to 16 residues. Germline V gene data show CDR1 as SGHAT and CDR2 as FQNNGV. Unmatched junction bases numbered 8, after V lost 3 bases and J lost 2 bases. CDR3 nucleotide sequence: TGTGCCAGCAGCTTTCTCGGGACAGGGTTACCCTACGAGCAGTACTTC. It is translated as CASSFLGTGLPYEQYF.

The chain links TRBV5-6 to TRBJ1-6, with TRBD1 matching 10 bases. The germline V gene encodes CDR1 SGHDT and CDR2 YYEEEE. J lost 8 bases, V lost 1 base, and 6 bases had no gene match. This CDR3 region has 16 residues. CDR3 loop: CASSLPRDRGDSPLHF. CDR3 DNA: TGTGCCAGCAGCTTGCCTAGGGACAGGGGTGATTCACCCCTCCACTTT.

The chain couples TRBV6-1 to TRBJ2-1; 9 nucleotides match TRBD2. The CDR3 is 14 amino acids. Germline V gives CDR1 MNHNS, CDR2 SASEGT. V shed 7 bases, J shed 4 bases, and the junction held 5 bases outside the gene matches. CDR3 loop: CASTMTSGYNEQFF. Here the CDR3 DNA reads TGTGCCAGCACCATGACTAGCGGTTACAATGAGCAGTTCTTC.

This clonotype was seen repeatedly, ten times or more. The chain combines TRBV3-1 with TRBJ2-7; 8 bases agree with TRBD2. Losses at the gene ends were 3 bases for V and 3 bases for J; bases not matched to a gene: 4. The CDR3 contains 14 residues. CDR1 and CDR2 (germline): LGHDT, YNNKEL (reference sequence). CDR3 in DNA: TGTGCCAGCAGCCACACGGGAGGGGGCTACGAGCAGTACTTC. Protein product: CASSHTGGGYEQYF.

This chain connects TRBV29-1 to TRBJ1-6, with TRBD1 as a possible D gene (5 bases). This CDR3 has 13 residues. V was pared by 4 bases and J by 6 bases, with 10 bases between. CDR1 SQVTM and CDR2 ANQGSEA come from the germline V gene. CDR3 sequence: CSVGQGLNSPLHF. CDR3 DNA: TGCAGCGTTGGGCAGGGTCTTAATTCACCCCTCCACTTT.

Many counts were recorded for this clonotype. The rearrangement uses TRBV18 and TRBJ2-2, with D uncertain. Deletions cut 2 bases from V and 2 bases from J, with 9 bases between. Germline V CDR1 and CDR2: KGHSH, LQKENI. The CDR3 has 15 amino acids. CDR3 sequence: CASSPVRLNTGELFF. Written as DNA, the CDR3 is TGTGCCAGCTCACCAGTCAGGCTAAACACCGGGGAGCTGTTTTTT.

The chain employs TRBV3-1 and TRBJ2-3; TRBD2 agrees at 8 bases. V was pared by 5 bases and J by 12 bases, with 13 bases of the junction left unmatched. The CDR3 length is 14 residues. Germline assignment: CDR1 LGHDT and CDR2 YNNKEL (reference sequence). CDR3 protein: CASSTSGSPGPQYF. The CDR3 bases are TGTGCCAGCAGCACGAGCGGGAGTCCGGGTCCCCAGTATTTT.

V gene TRBV12-3 or TRBV12-4 combines with J gene TRBJ2-7; 9 bases line up with TRBD2. The trim removed 4 bases at V and 0 bases at J, leaving 4 bases unmatched. This CDR3 comprises 15 residues. The DNA of the CDR3 is TGTGCCAGCAGTTATAGCGGGAGCCCCTCCTACGAGCAGTACTTC. Translation gives CASSYSGSPSYEQYF.

The chain uses TRBV9 and TRBJ1-4; 10 nucleotides line up with TRBD1. The CDR3 contains 17 residues. The germline V gene encodes CDR1 SGDLS and CDR2 YYNGEE. Losses at the gene ends were 3 bases for V and 1 base for J; bases not matched to a gene: 6. DNA for the CDR3: TGTGCCAGCAGCGAGACAGGGGGCAGGGTAACTAATGAAAAACTGTTTTTT. This translates into CASSETGGRVTNEKLFF.